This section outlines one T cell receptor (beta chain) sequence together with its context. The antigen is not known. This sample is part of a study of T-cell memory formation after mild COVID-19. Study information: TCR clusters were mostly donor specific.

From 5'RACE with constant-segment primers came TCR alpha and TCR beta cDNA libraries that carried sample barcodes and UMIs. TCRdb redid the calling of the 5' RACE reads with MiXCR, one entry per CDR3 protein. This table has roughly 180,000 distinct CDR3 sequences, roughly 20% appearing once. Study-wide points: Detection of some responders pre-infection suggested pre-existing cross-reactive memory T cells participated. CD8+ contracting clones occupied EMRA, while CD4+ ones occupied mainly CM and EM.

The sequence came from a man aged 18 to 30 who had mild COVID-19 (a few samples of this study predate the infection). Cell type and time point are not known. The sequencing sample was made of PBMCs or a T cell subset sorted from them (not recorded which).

The CDR3 sequence is CASSVRQGMTSGELFF. The CDR3 DNA sequence: TGTGCCAGCAGTGTCAGACAGGGAATGACTTCCGGGGAGCTGTTTTTT. The chain recombines TRBV6-1 with TRBJ2-2; 7 bases are shared with TRBD1. J gave up 6 bases and V 4 bases, and 11 bases lay outside the gene matches. The CDR3 runs 16 residues. Germline loops: CDR1 MNHNS, CDR2 SASEGT.